The clone carrying this T cell receptor beta chain appeared a few times. Primers used in a second PCR of about 7 to 12 cycles were a sample-barcoded 5' primer and a J-beta primer mix. TCRdb re-analysed the 5' RACE reads in MiXCR, keeping a single row per CDR3 protein. Of around 990,000 distinct CDR3 sequences listed, approximately 25% are singletons. The data were obtained in a study of blood T cells in healthy people across ages. This same sample was also taken into another study, of T cells of mothers and their children. As that study records: Addition of sample barcodes and 2-4 random nucleotides occurred through the M1S primer of the second PCR.

The TCR originated in a girl aged 2-10 years in good health. Sequenced: blood.

The CDR3 sequence is CASSLGVHEQFF. The CDR3 nucleotides are TGTGCCAGCAGTTTAGGGGTCCATGAGCAGTTCTTC. The chain combines TRBV12-3 or TRBV12-4 with TRBJ2-1; D is undetermined. V was clipped by 1 base and J by 8 bases, with 6 bases between them. There are 12 residues in the CDR3.